These 23 T cell receptor beta chains originate from one sample sequenced in a study of radiation and T cells in renal cell carcinoma. Clones were sequenced by immunoSEQ multiplex PCR, and TCRdb holds only the in-frame ones, with some missing. The sample lists tens of thousands of clones; approximately 80% were seen once. Time point given: baseline pretreatment blood. Treatment: 15 Gy SBRT to primary tumor, nephrectomy 4 weeks later. Sample: blood, taken from a patient whose treatment included radiotherapy and nephrectomy. These receptors were collected from a man between 60 and 70 years old with renal cell carcinoma.

The rearrangement joins TRBV15 to TRBJ1-5; no reliable D call. V dropped 1 base and J dropped 0 bases, with 7 bases sitting between them. CDR1 is LNHNV and CDR2 is YYDKDF in the germline V gene (reference sequence). The CDR3 covers 15 residues. Here the CDR3 DNA reads TGTGCCACCAGCAGAGTCGGGGATAGCAATCAGCCCCAGCATTTT. It translates to CATSRVGDSNQPQHF.

This chain links TRBV18 with TRBJ1-4; D unresolved. Germline CDR1 reads KGHSH; CDR2 reads LQKENI. The CDR3 loop spans 17 amino acids. V was pared by 1 base and J by 0 bases, with 12 bases between. CDR3 nucleotides: TGTGCCAGCTCACCACAGATGGACGCCTCAACTAATGAAAAACTGTTTTTT. Its translation: CASSPQMDASTNEKLFF.

This rearrangement joins TRBV9 to TRBJ2-1, with 9 bases that match TRBD2. The CDR3 spans 15 residues. J was trimmed by 10 bases and V by 0 bases; bases with no gene match: 8. CDR1 and CDR2 (germline): SGDLS, YYNGEE. The CDR3 DNA is TGTGCCAGCAGCGTAGTTCAGGGACTAGCTAGCGAGCAGTTCTTC. It translates to CASSVVQGLASEQFF.

This chain connects TRBV7-9 to TRBJ2-3; no firm D call. The CDR3 runs to 13 residues. V was clipped by 5 bases and J by 6 bases, with 12 bases between them. Germline CDR1 reads SEHNR; CDR2 reads FQNEAQ (reference sequence). CDR3 amino acids: CASSPRSGDTQYF. CDR3 DNA: TGTGCCAGCAGCCCCCGATCTGGGGATACGCAGTATTTT. Full variable domain (rest looked up from reference TRBV7-9 and TRBJ2-3): DTGVSQNPRHKITKRGQNVTFRCDPISEHNRLYWYRQTLGQGPEFLTYFQNEAQLEKSRLLSDRFSAERPKGSFSTLEIQRTEQGDSAMYLCASSPRSGDTQYFGPGTRLTVL.

This clone was observed a handful of times. The CDR3 here is CASSLATSGRGNEQFF. CDR3 sequence (DNA): TGCGCCAGCAGCTTGGCTACTAGCGGGAGGGGGAATGAGCAGTTCTTC. V is TRBV5-1 and J is TRBJ2-1; 13 positions match TRBD2. Germline V CDR1 and CDR2: SGHRS, YFSETQ. CDR3 length: 16 amino acids. V dropped 0 bases and J dropped 7; count of bases not matched to a gene: 4. The full variable domain, completed using reference TRBV5-1 and TRBJ2-1, is KAGVTQTPRYLIKTRGQQVTLSCSPISGHRSVSWYQQTPGQGLQFLFEYFSETQRNKGNFPGRFSGRQFSNSRSEMNVSTLELGDSALYLCASSLATSGRGNEQFFGPGTRLTVL.

The gene calls are TRBV7-2 and TRBJ2-7; D gene ambiguous. With 3 bases removed from V and 1 base from J, the gap between germline ends came to 10 bases. In germline, CDR1 is SGHTA, CDR2 FQGNSA. The CDR3 runs 14 residues. CDR3 in amino acids: CASSFLAASYEQYF. DNA of the CDR3: TGTGCCAGCAGCTTTTTAGCTGCATCCTACGAGCAGTACTTC.

The chain carries TRBV5-1 and TRBJ1-2; D gene unclear. Trimming stripped 7 bases from V and 7 bases from J, with 20 bases between. The V gene's germline CDR1 is SGHRS and CDR2 YFSETQ. CDR3 length: 14 amino acids. The CDR3 region is CASSFSAALGGYTF. Here the CDR3 DNA reads TGCGCCAGCTCGTTTAGCGCAGCCCTTGGTGGCTACACCTTC.

J is TRBJ1-4 and V is TRBV11-2; D may be TRBD1 (5 bases). The CDR3 has 14 amino acids. The germline gives CDR1 SGHAT, CDR2 FQNNGV. Trimming left V 7 bases short and J 8 bases short, with 17 bases between. DNA of the CDR3: TGTGCCAGCACCGACCAGGGATTACTGGAAAAACTGTTTTTT. Amino acid sequence: CASTDQGLLEKLFF.

V gene TRBV5-3 combines with J gene TRBJ2-1; TRBD2 matches 11 bases. TRBV5-3 is labeled an ORF, and its function is uncertain. The length of the CDR3 is 14 residues. The V segment lost 6 bases and the J segment 4 bases; nucleotides outside the gene matches: 3. CDR3 DNA sequence: TGTGCCAGAATAGCGGGAGGGCCATACAATGAGCAGTTCTTC. Its protein is CARIAGGPYNEQFF.

This sequence joins TRBV6-6 and TRBJ2-1; 7 nucleotides align to TRBD1. V lost 3 bases, J lost 5 bases, and 7 bases stayed unmatched. The CDR3 runs to 15 residues. CDR1 and CDR2 from the germline V gene are MNHNY and SVGAGI (reference sequence). The CDR3 region is CASSYRQGSNNEQFF. The CDR3 nucleotides are TGTGCCAGCAGTTATAGACAGGGAAGCAACAATGAGCAGTTCTTC.

The chain is built from TRBV7-2 and TRBJ2-5; D tentatively fits TRBD1 or TRBD2 (6 bases each). V was shortened by 3 bases and J by 0 bases, with 17 bases between the two germline ends. Germline CDR1 reads SGHTA; CDR2 reads FQGNSA. This CDR3 is 17 amino acids long. CDR3 loop: CASSFPFRGANQETQYF. The DNA for the CDR3 is TGTGCCAGCAGCTTCCCCTTTAGGGGGGCCAACCAAGAGACCCAGTACTTC.

The V and J genes are TRBV27 and TRBJ2-4; 10 nucleotides line up with TRBD1. Germline-derived CDR1 and CDR2 are MNHEY and SMNVEV (reference sequence). The CDR3 contains 14 residues. Trimming removed 5 bases from V and 8 bases from J; junction bases left unmatched: 6. The chain's CDR3 is CASSITGTGDIQYF. As DNA, the CDR3 is TGTGCCAGCAGTATCACCGGGACAGGGGACATTCAGTACTTC.

This chain uses TRBV7-9 with TRBJ1-1, with a tentative D call TRBD1 (5 bases). Germline CDR1 and CDR2: SEHNR and FQNEAQ (reference sequence). The CDR3 runs to 14 residues. V was shortened by 4 bases and J by 2 bases, with 11 bases between the two germline ends. The CDR3 bases are TGTGCCAGCAGCTCATATGGGACTAACACTGAAGCTTTCTTT. This translates into CASSSYGTNTEAFF.

This sequence joins TRBV18 and TRBJ1-1; possibly TRBD1 for D (5 bases). The germline V gene has CDR1 KGHSH and CDR2 LQKENI. Trimming took 6 bases from V and 1 from J, leaving 12 bases between them. There are 14 residues in the CDR3. The CDR3 DNA sequence: TGTGCCAGCTCTCCCGGGACCTCGAACACTGAAGCTTTCTTT. It yields the protein CASSPGTSNTEAFF.

The chain has TRBV7-2 and TRBJ1-4; TRBD1 aligns across 7 bases. V shed 2 bases and J 7 bases; nucleotides not matched to a gene: 7. Germline-derived CDR1 and CDR2 are SGHTA and FQGNSA. The CDR3 extends over 15 amino acids. For the CDR3, the DNA is TGTGCCAGCAGCTTACCGACAGGGTTGAGTGAAAAACTGTTTTTT. This codes for CASSLPTGLSEKLFF. Full variable domain (missing parts from reference TRBV7-2 and TRBJ1-4): GAGVSQSPSNKVTEKGKDVELRCDPISGHTALYWYRQSLGQGLEFLIYFQGNSAPDKSGLPSDRFSAERTGGSVSTLTIQRTQQEDSAVYLCASSLPTGLSEKLFFGSGTQLSVL.

CDR3 DNA sequence: TGTGCCAGCAGCCAACCTGACAGGGGCGGGCAGCCCCAGCATTTT. Translation gives CASSQPDRGGQPQHF. The chain employs TRBV16 and TRBJ1-5; the match to TRBD1 covers 8 bases. The CDR3 is 15 residues long. Per the germline V gene, CDR1 is KGHSY and CDR2 is FQNENV. The junction had 7 bases not matched to a gene; V was cut back by 2 bases and J by 7 bases.

The CDR3 DNA is TGTGCCAGCAGCCCGGTGGCGGGACAGGTCGGTTCACCCCTCCACTTT. The encoded protein is CASSPVAGQVGSPLHF. The chain uses TRBV4-2 and TRBJ1-6; the match to TRBD1 covers 8 bases. Germline CDR1 and CDR2: LGHNA and YNFKEQ. V gave up 4 bases and J gave up 9 bases; unmatched junction bases: 11. This CDR3 has 16 amino acids.

This clone was seen only once. The rearrangement joins TRBV29-1 to TRBJ2-2; 7 nucleotides match TRBD2. The CDR3 spans 12 residues. Germline CDR1 is SQVTM and CDR2 is ANQGSEA. With 7 bases clipped from V and 5 bases from J, the junction kept 4 bases outside the gene matches. The CDR3 sequence: CSAGLVTGELFF. The CDR3 DNA reads as TGCAGCGCCGGACTAGTGACCGGGGAGCTGTTTTTT.

The chain uses TRBV11-2 and TRBJ1-2; no definite D call. The V gene's germline CDR1 is SGHAT and CDR2 FQNNGV. The CDR3 covers 13 residues. Trimming removed 1 base from V and 7 bases from J, with 10 bases in between. The DNA of the CDR3 is TGTGCCAGCAGCTTAGTTGGGTACAGTGGCTACACCTTC. This translates into CASSLVGYSGYTF. Looking up the rest from reference TRBV11-2 and TRBJ1-2 gives the full variable domain: EAGVAQSPRYKIIEKRQSVAFWCNPISGHATLYWYQQILGQGPKLLIQFQNNGVVDDSQLPKDRFSAERLKGVDSTLKIQPAKLEDSAVYLCASSLVGYSGYTFGSGTRLTVV.

The chain is built from TRBV5-1 and TRBJ1-1; D is ambiguous. The V end lost 0 bases, the J end lost 0 bases, and 6 bases lay between the germline ends. Germline V lookup: CDR1 SGHRS, CDR2 YFSETQ. The CDR3 sequence is 14 residues long. The CDR3 loop reads CASSLGGMNTEAFF. The CDR3 region has the DNA TGCGCCAGCAGCTTGGGGGGTATGAACACTGAAGCTTTCTTT.

This clone appeared once. CDR3 DNA sequence: TGTGCCAGCAGGGCGACAACGAGCTCCTATAATTCACCCCTCCACTTT. Translating gives CASRATTSSYNSPLHF. The chain links TRBV2 to TRBJ1-6; D ambiguous. The CDR3 spans 16 residues. Germline lookup yields CDR1 SNHLY and CDR2 FYNNEI. Trimming took off 6 bases at V and 0 bases at J, with 12 bases between the two ends.

This chain joins TRBV12-5 and TRBJ1-2; D unresolved. This CDR3 is 14 amino acids long. Germline V CDR1 and CDR2: LGHNT, FRNRAP. The ends were cut back, 0 bases at V and 1 base at J, with 6 bases in the middle. For the CDR3, the DNA is TGTGCTAGTGGTTTGGTACCCGTTAACTATGGCTACACCTTC. It is translated as CASGLVPVNYGYTF.

This chain uses TRBV6-1 with TRBJ1-1; D may be TRBD1 (6 bases). The germline V gene encodes CDR1 MNHNS and CDR2 SASEGT. The CDR3 runs 16 residues. V was cut by 3 bases and J by 8 bases, with 22 bases left in between. CDR3 DNA: TGTGCCAGCAGTGACAGGGGTGGGGAGATAAACCTGGAAGCTTTCTTT. Translation: CASSDRGGEINLEAFF.